One and the same sample provided the 29 T cell receptor beta chains below, sequenced in a study of blood T cell repertoires in COVID-19. The assay was immunoSEQ multiplex PCR, and TCRdb's table has in-frame clones only and misses some. The sample shows 150,000 to 170,000 clones, roughly 80% of them seen only once. The sequenced sample consisted of peripheral blood. Every receptor here comes from a woman aged 55-75 years with acute or convalescent COVID-19.

In its sample, this clone was seen a few times. The rearrangement links TRBV13 to TRBJ1-2; D is unclear. This CDR3 has 17 amino acids. V was cut by 6 bases and J by 1 base, with 21 bases left in between. Germline V gene lookup returns CDR1 PRHDT and CDR2 FYEKMQ (reference sequence). Here the CDR3 DNA reads TGTGCCAGCAGGTTATCGGGGTCTGGGAGGATTAACTATGGCTACACCTTC. Its translation: CASRLSGSGRINYGYTF.

This chain connects TRBV11-3 to TRBJ2-2, with TRBD1 identical over 9 bases. This CDR3 has 15 residues. V shed 5 bases and J 3 bases; nucleotides not matched to a gene: 4. Germline CDR1 and CDR2: SGHNT and YENEEA. The CDR3 coding sequence is TGTGCCAGCAGCCCTACAGGGGGCTACACCGGGGAGCTGTTTTTT. Translated: CASSPTGGYTGELFF.

This clone was picked up a small number of times. The chain employs TRBV12-3 or TRBV12-4 and TRBJ1-2; D not certain. V gave up 6 bases and J gave up 8 bases, with 10 bases separating them. CDR3 size: 11 residues. The CDR3 nucleotides are TGTGCCAGCAGGCCAGGAGGAGGCTACACCTTC. Protein product: CASRPGGGYTF.

V is TRBV3-1 (or the pseudogene TRBV3-2) and J is TRBJ2-1; 8 bases are a match to TRBD1. This CDR3 is 15 amino acids long. The V gene's germline CDR1 is LGHDT and CDR2 YNNKEL (reference sequence). V lost 4 bases to trimming and J lost 7 bases; unmatched junction nucleotides: 9. CDR3 DNA: TGTGCCAGCAGCCCAACGACAGGGGCCCCAAATGAGCAGTTCTTC. Residues: CASSPTTGAPNEQFF.

As regards this clone: At one end, the junction sequence differs from germline, possibly due to a read error. V and J are TRBV18 and TRBJ1-1; 8 bases map to TRBD1. This CDR3 is built from 15 residues. Germline CDR1 reads KGHSH; CDR2 reads LQKENI. Here the CDR3 reads CASSPPGQGATRSLF. CDR3 bases: TGTGCCAGCTCACCACCGGGGCAGGGGGCCACGAGATCCCTCTTT.

V gene TRBV4-1 combines with J gene TRBJ2-3; D is possibly TRBD2 (5 bases). Germline V gene sequence: CDR1 MGHRA, CDR2 YSYEKL. Trimming cost V 6 bases and J 9 bases, with 16 bases left between them. The CDR3 loop spans 13 amino acids. CDR3 loop: CASRALNGETQYF. Here the CDR3 DNA reads TGCGCCAGCAGGGCCCTAAACGGGGAGACGCAGTATTTT.

The CDR3, as DNA: TGTGCCAGCAGCTCACCCCCGGGGAACCCGACCACAGATACGCAGTATTTT. It codes for CASSSPPGNPTTDTQYF. V and J are TRBV9 and TRBJ2-3; a possible D gene is TRBD2 (5 bases). Germline V CDR1 and CDR2: SGDLS, YYNGEE. The germline V and J ends were trimmed by 4 bases and 2 bases, with 20 bases remaining between them. This CDR3 spans 17 amino acids.

The chain couples TRBV7-2 to TRBJ2-7, with 7 positions matching TRBD1. Looked up from germline, CDR1 is SGHTA and CDR2 is FQGNSA. Germline trimming cut 1 base from V and 2 bases from J; bases unmatched to any gene: 5. CDR3 length equals 15 residues. In DNA form, the CDR3 reads TGTGCCAGCAGCTTAGGGACAGGAGACCCCTACGAGCAGTACTTC. Amino acids: CASSLGTGDPYEQYF.

The V gene is TRBV6-2 or TRBV6-3, the J gene TRBJ2-1; 7 bases are a match to TRBD2. CDR1 is MNHEY and CDR2 is SVGEGT in the germline V gene. This CDR3 region has 15 residues. The junction had 7 bases not matched to a gene; V was cut back by 7 bases and J by 1 base. The CDR3: CASTPTSLSYNEQFF. The CDR3 region has the DNA TGTGCCAGCACCCCGACTAGCCTGTCCTACAATGAGCAGTTCTTC.

The chain joins TRBV29-1 to TRBJ2-5, with 7 bases fitting TRBD1. V lost 7 bases, J lost 1 base, and 12 bases stayed unmatched. The CDR3 loop spans 15 amino acids. Per the germline V gene, CDR1 is SQVTM and CDR2 is ANQGSEA. CDR3 sequence reads: CSALTAGTVQETQYF. CDR3 coding DNA: TGCAGCGCCCTAACCGCTGGGACAGTCCAAGAGACCCAGTACTTC.

The chain couples TRBV5-4 to TRBJ2-7; D possibly corresponds to TRBD2 (6 bases). The CDR3 is 15 amino acids. The V gene lost 2 bases and the J gene lost 2 bases, with 14 bases spanning the gap. The germline V gene has CDR1 SGHNT and CDR2 YYREEE (reference sequence). The CDR3 DNA reads as TGTGCCAGCAGCTTTGGAGGGACGGGAACCTACGAGCAGTACTTC. It yields the protein CASSFGGTGTYEQYF.

The genes are TRBV15 and TRBJ1-6; D perhaps matches TRBD1 (6 bases). The V end was cut by 7 bases, the J end by 0 bases, with 13 bases between. The CDR3 covers 16 residues. CDR1 is LNHNV, CDR2 YYDKDF, per germline (reference sequence). CDR3 in amino acids: CATTRTVSSYNSPLHF. The CDR3 coding sequence is TGTGCCACCACCCGGACAGTGAGCTCCTATAATTCACCCCTCCACTTT.

The chain recombines TRBV5-1 with TRBJ1-4, with a tentative D call TRBD1 (6 bases). Trimming removed 3 bases at V and 0 bases at J, with 15 bases between. The length of the CDR3 is 17 residues. The germline V gene encodes CDR1 SGHRS and CDR2 YFSETQ. The CDR3 loop reads CASSWGRGVATNEKLFF. The CDR3, as DNA: TGCGCCAGCAGCTGGGGGCGAGGGGTTGCAACTAATGAAAAACTGTTTTTT.

The V gene is TRBV6-5, the J gene TRBJ1-6, with D maybe TRBD1 (6 bases). The CDR3 extends over 12 amino acids. Trimming stripped 9 bases from V and 8 bases from J, with 11 bases between. Germline loops: CDR1 MNHEY, CDR2 SVGAGI. The CDR3 loop is CASRGLYSPLHF. In DNA, the CDR3 is TGTGCCAGTAGGGGGTTGTATTCACCCCTCCACTTT.

This rearrangement joins TRBV30 to TRBJ1-5; possibly TRBD1 for D (5 bases). The CDR3 runs to 14 residues. With 1 base removed from V and 4 bases from J, the gap between germline ends came to 11 bases. The germline CDR1 and CDR2 sequences are GTSNPN and SVGIG (reference sequence). CDR3 protein: CAWSGQGGNQPQHF. CDR3 sequence (DNA): TGTGCCTGGAGTGGTCAGGGTGGGAATCAGCCCCAGCATTTT.

The V and J genes are TRBV24-1 and TRBJ2-3, with D possibly TRBD1 on 6 matching bases. The CDR3 covers 14 residues. Germline assignment: CDR1 KGHDR and CDR2 SFDVKD. Trimming shortened V by 4 bases and J by 11 bases, and 18 bases separated the two germline ends. DNA of the CDR3: TGTGCCACCAGTGAGCAAGAAAGGGGGTATATGCAGTATTTT. Residues: CATSEQERGYMQYF.

Notes on this clone: At the DNA level, this CDR3 is encoded by other sequences in the same sample as well. The chain combines TRBV5-1 with TRBJ1-2; D is perhaps TRBD1 (5 bases). This CDR3 comprises 13 residues. The germline CDR1 and CDR2 sequences are SGHRS and YFSETQ. Between the trimmed V and J ends, which lost 1 base and 3 bases, there was a span of 7 bases. The DNA for the CDR3 is TGCGCCAGCAGCTTGACAGGAGACTATGGCTACACCTTC. Residues: CASSLTGDYGYTF.

This clone was seen once. This chain uses TRBV6-5 with TRBJ1-4; TRBD1 agrees at 9 bases. The CDR3 totals 12 residues. The V segment lost 8 bases and the J segment 7 bases; nucleotides outside the gene matches: 2. From germline, CDR1 is MNHEY and CDR2 SVGAGI. CDR3 DNA: TGTGCCAGCGGGACAGGGACTGAAAAACTGTTTTTT. It is translated as CASGTGTEKLFF.

This chain joins TRBV19 and TRBJ2-3; 13 nucleotides match TRBD2. V was pared by 6 bases and J by 5 bases, with 8 bases of the junction left unmatched. The germline V gene has CDR1 LNHDA and CDR2 SQIVND (reference sequence). This CDR3 contains 16 residues. The CDR3 DNA reads TGTGCCAGTAGCCTATTACTAGCGGGGGGGTTAGATACGCAGTATTTT. It encodes CASSLLLAGGLDTQYF.

This clone was detected only once. This chain links TRBV30 with TRBJ1-1; 7 bases are shared with TRBD1. CDR1 and CDR2 from the germline V gene are GTSNPN and SVGIG (reference sequence). The CDR3 is 15 amino acids. V lost 2 bases to trimming and J lost 0 bases; unmatched junction nucleotides: 6. The CDR3 region has the DNA TGTGCCTGGAGTATATCAGACAGGGTGAACACTGAAGCTTTCTTT. Its protein is CAWSISDRVNTEAFF. Full variable domain (remainder filled in from reference TRBV30 and TRBJ1-1): SQTIHQWPATLVQPVGSPLSLECTVEGTSNPNLYWYRQAAGRGLQLLFYSVGIGQISSEVPQNLSASRPQDRQFILSSKKLLLSDSGFYLCAWSISDRVNTEAFFGQGTRLTVV.

The CDR3 nucleotides read TGTGCCTGGAGTGTACTAGGAGAAGGTCAGCCCCAGCATTTT. It specifies CAWSVLGEGQPQHF. V gene TRBV30 combines with J gene TRBJ1-5; unclear D gene. The CDR3 is 14 amino acids. Germline-derived CDR1 and CDR2 are GTSNPN and SVGIG (reference sequence). V was shortened by 0 bases and J by 6 bases, with 12 bases between the two germline ends. The complete variable domain, with remaining parts taken from reference TRBV30 and TRBJ1-5, reads SQTIHQWPATLVQPVGSPLSLECTVEGTSNPNLYWYRQAAGRGLQLLFYSVGIGQISSEVPQNLSASRPQDRQFILSSKKLLLSDSGFYLCAWSVLGEGQPQHFGDGTRLSIL.

The V and J genes are TRBV3-1 (or the pseudogene TRBV3-2) and TRBJ1-4; D gene unclear. There are 16 residues in the CDR3. CDR1 is LGHDT and CDR2 is YNNKEL in the germline V gene (reference sequence). Trimming pared 5 bases from V and 8 bases from J, leaving 21 bases between. For the CDR3, the DNA is TGTGCCAGCAGCTCTACAAGAGTCGGGTCGGGAGAAAAACTGTTTTTT. This encodes CASSSTRVGSGEKLFF.

In DNA form, the CDR3 reads TGTGCCAGTAGTCTTACAGGTACCGGGGAGCTGTTTTTT. This gives the protein CASSLTGTGELFF. This sequence joins TRBV19 and TRBJ2-2; maybe TRBD1 (5 bases). CDR1 and CDR2 from the germline V gene are LNHDA and SQIVND (reference sequence). CDR3 length equals 13 residues. V was pared by 5 bases and J by 5 bases, with 9 bases between. The full variable domain, in which reference TRBV19 and TRBJ2-2 provide the parts outside the CDR3, is DGGITQSPKYLFRKEGQNVTLSCEQNLNHDAMYWYRQDPGQGLRLIYYSQIVNDFQKGDIAEGYSVSREKKESFPLTVTSAQKNPTAFYLCASSLTGTGELFFGEGSRLTVL.

The V call is TRBV19, the J call TRBJ1-5, with TRBD1 identical over 11 bases. The J segment lost 0 bases and the V segment lost 8 bases, leaving 6 bases of the junction unmatched. Germline V gene data show CDR1 as LNHDA and CDR2 as SQIVND (reference sequence). This CDR3 comprises 16 residues. CDR3 DNA sequence: TGTGCCAGTCAGGACAGGGGGCGCGTTAGCAATCAGCCCCAGCATTTT. This sequence encodes CASQDRGRVSNQPQHF. Filled out from reference TRBV19 and TRBJ1-5, the complete variable domain reads DGGITQSPKYLFRKEGQNVTLSCEQNLNHDAMYWYRQDPGQGLRLIYYSQIVNDFQKGDIAEGYSVSREKKESFPLTVTSAQKNPTAFYLCASQDRGRVSNQPQHFGDGTRLSIL.

The chain links TRBV11-2 to TRBJ2-2; D unclear. Trimming removed 2 bases at V and 5 bases at J, with 15 bases between. This CDR3 spans 16 amino acids. Germline V gives CDR1 SGHAT, CDR2 FQNNGV. In nucleotides, the CDR3 is TGTGCCAGCAGCTTATCGCGGTTAGCATTAACCGGGGAGCTGTTTTTT. It codes for CASSLSRLALTGELFF. The full variable domain, rest sourced from reference TRBV11-2 and TRBJ2-2, is EAGVAQSPRYKIIEKRQSVAFWCNPISGHATLYWYQQILGQGPKLLIQFQNNGVVDDSQLPKDRFSAERLKGVDSTLKIQPAKLEDSAVYLCASSLSRLALTGELFFGEGSRLTVL.

The chain recombines TRBV6-5 with TRBJ1-5, with TRBD1 matching over 10 bases. This CDR3 spans 14 amino acids. V shed 6 bases, J shed 6 bases, and the junction held 5 bases outside the gene matches. In germline, CDR1 is MNHEY, CDR2 SVGAGI. CDR3 loop: CASRRQGAGQPQHF. In DNA, the CDR3 is TGTGCCAGCAGGAGACAGGGGGCTGGTCAGCCCCAGCATTTT.

V gene TRBV2 combines with J gene TRBJ1-3; 8 bases align to TRBD1. The germline CDR1 and CDR2 sequences are SNHLY and FYNNEI. V lost 9 bases and J lost 2; bases outside the gene matches: 6. CDR3 length: 14 amino acids. The CDR3 spells CARGQGFAGNTIYF. The CDR3 bases are TGTGCCAGAGGACAGGGTTTTGCTGGAAACACCATATATTTT.

The J gene is TRBJ1-2, the V gene TRBV24-1; 8 bases match TRBD1. Germline loops: CDR1 KGHDR, CDR2 SFDVKD. Trimming cost V 3 bases and J 8 bases; bases outside gene matches: 7. The CDR3 sequence is 14 residues long. This chain's CDR3 is CATSDGGQAGGYTF. DNA for the CDR3: TGTGCCACCAGTGATGGGGGACAGGCGGGAGGCTACACCTTC.

V is TRBV6-5 and J is TRBJ1-2, with D tentatively TRBD1 (5 bases). The CDR3 sequence is 13 residues long. Trimming took off 4 bases at V and 5 bases at J, with 11 bases between the two ends. Germline V gene sequence: CDR1 MNHEY, CDR2 SVGAGI. CDR3 loop: CASSLRDGYGYTF. The CDR3, as DNA: TGTGCCAGCAGTTTGCGGGACGGATATGGCTACACCTTC.